This TCR beta chain was found in a study of cytomegalovirus exposure and HLA in healthy donors. In the case of this clone: A read error may account for a junction end that differs from germline.

Germline CDR1 SGDLS, CDR2 YYNGEE. The CDR3 extends over 15 amino acids. PCR employed 60 Vbeta and 13 Jbeta primers. The table came from immunoSEQ multiplex PCR; TCRdb's copy has only in-frame clones and leaves some out. The profile shows 150,000 to 180,000 clones, roughly 74% of them singletons. This chain links TRBV9 with TRBJ1-3; 7 nucleotides agree with TRBD1. Specimen: PBMCs. The source of this sequence is a man younger than 30 in good health and CMV-seronegative. The CDR3 region has the DNA TGTGCCAGCAGCAACCGGGACAGCTCTGGAGACACCATATATTTT. Translation: CASSNRDSSGDTIYF.